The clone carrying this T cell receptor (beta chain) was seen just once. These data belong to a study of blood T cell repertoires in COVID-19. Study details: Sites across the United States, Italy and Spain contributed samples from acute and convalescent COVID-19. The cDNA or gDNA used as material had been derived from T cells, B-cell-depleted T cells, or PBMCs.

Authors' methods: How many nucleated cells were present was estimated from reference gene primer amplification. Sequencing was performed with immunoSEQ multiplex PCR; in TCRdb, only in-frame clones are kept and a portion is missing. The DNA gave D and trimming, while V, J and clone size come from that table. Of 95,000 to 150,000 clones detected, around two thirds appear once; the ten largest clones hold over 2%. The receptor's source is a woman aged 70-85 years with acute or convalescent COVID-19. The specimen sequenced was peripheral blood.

CDR3 amino acids: CAWSRGGGVETQYF. In DNA, the CDR3 is TGTGCCTGGAGTCGCGGCGGGGGCGTTGAGACCCAGTACTTC. The chain uses TRBV30 and TRBJ2-5; weak D call: TRBD2 (7 bases). Germline loops: CDR1 GTSNPN, CDR2 SVGIG (reference sequence). This CDR3 is 14 amino acids long. Trimming took 2 bases from V and 5 from J, leaving 15 bases between them.